Below, 22 T cell receptor beta chains from the same sample are listed, as sequenced in a study of control samples from healthy donors and cancer patients. Produced via immunoSEQ multiplex PCR; TCRdb's table is partial and in-frame only. The table shows about 50,000 clones, with 94% occurring only once. The sample was blood. These receptors were taken from a man aged 30 to 39 in good health.

The sample holds a few counts of this clone. The chain links TRBV4-3 to TRBJ2-2; TRBD1 or TRBD2 may be the D gene (5 bases each). V gave up 3 bases and J gave up 0 bases, with 23 bases separating them. The germline gives CDR1 LGHNA, CDR2 YSLEER. CDR3 size: 20 residues. Written as DNA, the CDR3 is TGCGCCAGCAGCCAGATGACCCCCCCGGGACCGGATCCGAACACCGGGGAGCTGTTTTTT. Encoded protein: CASSQMTPPGPDPNTGELFF.

This chain links TRBV6-1 with TRBJ1-3; TRBD1 matches 8 bases. After removal of 2 bases from V and 0 bases from J, the junction contained 6 bases not matched to a gene. CDR3 length: 17 residues. Per the germline V gene, CDR1 is MNHNS and CDR2 is SASEGT. The DNA for the CDR3 is TGTGCCAGCAGTGAACGGACAGGGCGATTCTCTGGAAACACCATATATTTT. The encoded protein is CASSERTGRFSGNTIYF.

The chain couples TRBV29-1 to TRBJ1-2; D might be TRBD1 (5 bases). CDR1 SQVTM and CDR2 ANQGSEA come from the germline V gene. The CDR3 covers 11 residues. Deletions cut 7 bases from V and 8 bases from J, with 14 bases between. This CDR3 reads CSGLYGGGYTF. The CDR3 DNA follows: TGCAGCGGACTCTACGGGGGGGGCTACACCTTC.

The V call is TRBV7-9, the J call TRBJ2-3; 7 bases line up with TRBD1. There are 17 residues in the CDR3. Germline V CDR1 and CDR2: SEHNR, FQNEAQ (reference sequence). V was pared by 3 bases and J by 6 bases, with 15 bases of the junction left unmatched. The CDR3 loop reads CASSFGKETGREDTQYF. CDR3 DNA sequence: TGTGCCAGCAGCTTCGGGAAGGAGACAGGGCGCGAGGATACGCAGTATTTT.

The chain uses TRBV7-2 and TRBJ1-2; 7 bases match TRBD1. Germline CDR1 and CDR2: SGHTA and FQGNSA. The CDR3 is made up of 15 amino acids. After removal of 5 bases from V and 1 base from J, the junction contained 7 bases not matched to a gene. CDR3 in DNA: TGTGCCAGCAGCGTAACCGGGACAGATAACTATGGCTACACCTTC. Translated: CASSVTGTDNYGYTF.

The V and J genes are TRBV7-9 and TRBJ2-7, with D perhaps matching TRBD1 (6 bases). V was cut by 0 bases and J by 3 bases, with 12 bases left in between. Germline V lookup: CDR1 SEHNR, CDR2 FQNEAQ (reference sequence). This CDR3 is 15 amino acids long. Here the CDR3 DNA reads TGTGCCAGCAGCTTAGCCTCGACAGGTGACTACGAGCAGTACTTC. Its protein product is CASSLASTGDYEQYF.

This clone was observed a single time. This chain connects TRBV5-6 to TRBJ1-2, with 9 positions matching TRBD1. The CDR3 contains 17 residues. V was pared by 4 bases and J by 3 bases, with 13 bases of the junction left unmatched. Per germline, CDR1 SGHDT and CDR2 YYEEEE. This CDR3 is CASSPSGQGPTYYGYTF. The DNA for the CDR3 is TGTGCCAGCAGCCCATCGGGACAGGGACCAACATACTATGGCTACACCTTC.

The chain has TRBV7-9 and TRBJ2-3, with TRBD1 identical over 8 bases. J was trimmed by 0 bases and V by 5 bases; bases with no gene match: 4. Germline V CDR1 and CDR2: SEHNR, FQNEAQ (reference sequence). The CDR3 contains 15 residues. CDR3 protein: CASSERTGSTDTQYF. CDR3 nucleotides: TGTGCCAGCAGCGAACGGACAGGGAGCACAGATACGCAGTATTTT.

The chain couples TRBV5-5 to TRBJ2-7; D gene uncertain. The CDR3 is made up of 11 amino acids. Germline assignment: CDR1 SGHKS and CDR2 YYEKEE (reference sequence). Trimming stripped 2 bases from V and 5 bases from J, with 5 bases between. The CDR3 reads CASSFDDEQYF. Written as DNA, the CDR3 is TGTGCCAGCAGCTTTGACGACGAGCAGTACTTC.

V usage is TRBV7-9 and J usage is TRBJ2-7; TRBD2 agrees at 8 bases. The CDR3 consists of 16 residues. The V segment lost 2 bases and the J segment 3 bases; nucleotides outside the gene matches: 9. Germline CDR1 SEHNR, CDR2 FQNEAQ (reference sequence). CDR3 protein: CASSLSQAGVLYEQYF. The DNA of the CDR3 is TGTGCCAGCAGCTTATCCCAAGCGGGGGTTCTCTACGAGCAGTACTTC.

This clone was seen once. The rearrangement joins TRBV19 to TRBJ2-7, with TRBD1 identical over 12 bases. V shed 4 bases, J shed 4 bases, and the junction held 5 bases outside the gene matches. The germline V gene encodes CDR1 LNHDA and CDR2 SQIVND (reference sequence). This CDR3 spans 15 amino acids. CDR3 sequence: CASSTPGQGAYEQYF. CDR3 sequence (DNA): TGTGCCAGTAGTACTCCGGGACAGGGGGCGTACGAGCAGTACTTC.

The V and J genes are TRBV7-3 and TRBJ2-3, with 8 bases matching TRBD2. V was pared by 5 bases and J by 0 bases, with 19 bases of the junction left unmatched. Germline V gene lookup returns CDR1 SGHTA and CDR2 FQGTGA. The CDR3 extends over 20 amino acids. CDR3 sequence: CASSPKGAVVAGRSTDTQYF. CDR3 nucleotides: TGTGCCAGCAGCCCGAAAGGGGCCGTAGTAGCGGGGCGAAGCACAGATACGCAGTATTTT.

The V and J genes are TRBV27 and TRBJ2-1; no clear D. Germline CDR1 is MNHEY and CDR2 is SMNVEV (reference sequence). There are 11 residues in the CDR3. V lost 4 bases and J lost 4, with 2 bases in between. For the CDR3, the DNA is TGTGCCAGCAGTTGGTACAATGAGCAGTTCTTC. It codes for CASSWYNEQFF.

This clone was counted a single time. The V gene is TRBV7-2, the J gene TRBJ2-5, with 9 bases aligning to TRBD2. CDR1 and CDR2 (germline): SGHTA, FQGNSA. Trimming cost V 2 bases and J 7 bases; bases outside gene matches: 11. This CDR3 is built from 16 residues. The CDR3, as DNA: TGTGCCAGCAGCTTATATTCAGCGGGAGGTGGCCCGACCCAGTACTTC. Translating gives CASSLYSAGGGPTQYF.

The CDR3 sequence is CASSQGRGIQETQYF. DNA of the CDR3: TGCGCCAGCAGCCAAGGGCGGGGGATCCAAGAGACCCAGTACTTC. This chain links TRBV5-1 with TRBJ2-5, with 7 bases aligning to TRBD2. This CDR3 comprises 15 residues. Germline CDR1 SGHRS, CDR2 YFSETQ. Unmatched junction bases numbered 7, after V lost 4 bases and J lost 1 base.

The gene calls are TRBV5-4 and TRBJ1-4; D ambiguous. V lost 0 bases and J 3 bases, leaving 9 bases between the germline ends. This CDR3 spans 15 amino acids. Germline V gives CDR1 SGHNT, CDR2 YYREEE (reference sequence). The CDR3 region is CASSLEPDSNEKLFF. Written as DNA, the CDR3 is TGTGCCAGCAGCTTGGAACCGGACTCTAATGAAAAACTGTTTTTT. Full variable domain (rest looked up from reference TRBV5-4 and TRBJ1-4): ETGVTQSPTHLIKTRGQQVTLRCSSQSGHNTVSWYQQALGQGPQFIFQYYREEENGRGNFPPRFSGLQFPNYSSELNVNALELDDSALYLCASSLEPDSNEKLFFGSGTQLSVL.

The rearrangement joins TRBV7-6 to TRBJ2-2, with 10 bases matching TRBD2. The trim removed 4 bases at V and 3 bases at J, leaving 8 bases unmatched. This CDR3 comprises 17 residues. Looked up from germline, CDR1 is SGHVS and CDR2 is FNYEAQ. CDR3 nucleotide sequence: TGTGCCAGCAGCTCTCTCGGACTAGCGGAGTACACCGGGGAGCTGTTTTTT. This encodes CASSSLGLAEYTGELFF.

J is TRBJ2-2 and V is TRBV10-3; 8 nucleotides agree with TRBD1. V lost 6 bases to trimming and J lost 1 base; unmatched junction nucleotides: 1. The CDR3 runs to 14 residues. In germline, CDR1 is ENHRY, CDR2 SYGVKD. The CDR3: CAIRGTGNTGELFF. The CDR3 region has the DNA TGTGCCATCAGGGGGACAGGGAACACCGGGGAGCTGTTTTTT.

The chain carries TRBV11-2 and TRBJ2-3, with D possibly matching TRBD1 (6 bases). V was cut by 2 bases and J by 1 base, with 10 bases left in between. The CDR3 extends over 15 amino acids. CDR1 is SGHAT and CDR2 is FQNNGV in the germline V gene. CDR3 sequence: CASSLQGHGTDTQYF. In DNA, the CDR3 is TGTGCCAGCAGCTTACAGGGGCATGGCACAGATACGCAGTATTTT.

The rearrangement uses TRBV14 and TRBJ1-1; D uncertain. Germline CDR1 is SGHDN and CDR2 is FVKESK. CDR3 length equals 15 residues. Trimming shortened V by 4 bases and J by 4 bases, and 16 bases separated the two germline ends. The CDR3 region has the DNA TGTGCCAGCAGCCCGCTTAACCCTTTGGCCACTGAAGCTTTCTTT. Protein: CASSPLNPLATEAFF.

The chain uses TRBV6-2 or TRBV6-3 and TRBJ1-4; 7 bases align to TRBD1. CDR3 size: 18 residues. Per germline, CDR1 MNHEY and CDR2 SVGEGT. The J segment lost 0 bases and the V segment lost 5 bases, leaving 12 bases of the junction unmatched. CDR3 region: CASSIEGPGQTTNEKLFF. Here the CDR3 DNA reads TGTGCCAGCAGTATCGAAGGTCCGGGACAGACAACTAATGAAAAACTGTTTTTT.

CDR3 sequence reads: CASSWGGEWTQYF. DNA of the CDR3: TGTGCCAGCAGCTGGGGGGGTGAGTGGACCCAGTACTTC. This chain uses TRBV7-9 with TRBJ2-5, with 7 bases that match TRBD2. Per the germline V gene, CDR1 is SEHNR and CDR2 is FQNEAQ (reference sequence). V shed 4 bases, J shed 7 bases, and the junction held 6 bases outside the gene matches. There are 13 residues in the CDR3.